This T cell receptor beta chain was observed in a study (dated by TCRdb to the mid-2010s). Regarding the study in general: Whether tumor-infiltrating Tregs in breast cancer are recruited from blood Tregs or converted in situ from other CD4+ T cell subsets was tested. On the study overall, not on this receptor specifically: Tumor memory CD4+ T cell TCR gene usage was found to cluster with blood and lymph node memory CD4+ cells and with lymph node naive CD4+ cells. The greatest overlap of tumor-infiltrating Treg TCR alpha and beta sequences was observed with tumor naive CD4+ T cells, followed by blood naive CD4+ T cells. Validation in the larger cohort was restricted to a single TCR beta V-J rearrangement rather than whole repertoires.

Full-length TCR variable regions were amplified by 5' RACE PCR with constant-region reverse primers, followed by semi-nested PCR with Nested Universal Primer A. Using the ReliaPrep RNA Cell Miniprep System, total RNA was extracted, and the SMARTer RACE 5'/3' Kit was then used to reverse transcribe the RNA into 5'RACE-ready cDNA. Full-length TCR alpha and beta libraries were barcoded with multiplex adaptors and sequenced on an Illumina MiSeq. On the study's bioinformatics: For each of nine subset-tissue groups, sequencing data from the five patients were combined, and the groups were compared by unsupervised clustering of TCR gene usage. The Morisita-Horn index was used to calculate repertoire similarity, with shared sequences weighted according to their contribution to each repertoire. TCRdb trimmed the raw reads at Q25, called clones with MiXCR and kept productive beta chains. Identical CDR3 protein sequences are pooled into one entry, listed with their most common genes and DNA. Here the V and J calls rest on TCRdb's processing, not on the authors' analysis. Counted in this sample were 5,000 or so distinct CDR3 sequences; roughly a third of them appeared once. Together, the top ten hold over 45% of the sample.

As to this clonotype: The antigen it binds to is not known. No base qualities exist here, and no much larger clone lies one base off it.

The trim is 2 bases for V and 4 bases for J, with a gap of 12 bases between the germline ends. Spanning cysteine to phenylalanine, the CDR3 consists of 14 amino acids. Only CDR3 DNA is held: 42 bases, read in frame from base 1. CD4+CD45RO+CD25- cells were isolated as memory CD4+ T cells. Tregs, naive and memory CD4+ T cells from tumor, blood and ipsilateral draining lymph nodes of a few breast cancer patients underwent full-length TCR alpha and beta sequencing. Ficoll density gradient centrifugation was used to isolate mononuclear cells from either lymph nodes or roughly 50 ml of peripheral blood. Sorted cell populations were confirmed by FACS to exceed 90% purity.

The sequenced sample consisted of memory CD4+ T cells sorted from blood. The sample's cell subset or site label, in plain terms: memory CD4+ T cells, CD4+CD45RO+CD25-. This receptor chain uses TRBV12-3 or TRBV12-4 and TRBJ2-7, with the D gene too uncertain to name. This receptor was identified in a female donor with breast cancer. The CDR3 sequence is CASSLTVRNYEQYF. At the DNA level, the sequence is TGTGCCAGCAGTTTAACGGTCAGGAATTACGAGCAGTACTTC.